Below, 13 T cell receptor beta chains from the same sample are listed, as sequenced in a study of shared clonotypes between healthy human individuals. Using immunoSEQ multiplex PCR, the repertoire was profiled, and TCRdb retains in-frame clones only, with some absent. This sample has 2 million to 2.5 million clones; approximately 95% occur once, and the top ten carry 0.39%. The sample taken for sequencing was naive CD4+ T cells from PBMCs. Specified subset: CD45RA+ positively selected. Source of these receptors: a man in his late teens or twenties in good health. Some clones in this sample may be carry-over from other donors' samples.

The chain couples TRBV5-1 to TRBJ2-7, with TRBD1 as a possible D gene (6 bases). In germline, CDR1 is SGHRS, CDR2 YFSETQ. Trimming shortened V by 4 bases and J by 5 bases, and 19 bases separated the two germline ends. The length of the CDR3 is 15 residues. CDR3 sequence: CASSPLVAGAHEQYF. The CDR3 DNA reads as TGCGCCAGCAGCCCCCTAGTTGCAGGGGCCCACGAGCAGTACTTC. The full variable domain, in which reference TRBV5-1 and TRBJ2-7 provide the parts outside the CDR3, is KAGVTQTPRYLIKTRGQQVTLSCSPISGHRSVSWYQQTPGQGLQFLFEYFSETQRNKGNFPGRFSGRQFSNSRSEMNVSTLELGDSALYLCASSPLVAGAHEQYFGPGTRLTVT.

This sequence joins TRBV19 and TRBJ2-1, with no clear D. The germline V and J ends were trimmed by 3 bases and 5 bases, with 5 bases remaining between them. This CDR3 comprises 12 residues. Germline assignment: CDR1 LNHDA and CDR2 SQIVND (reference sequence). CDR3 coding DNA: TGTGCCAGTAGTATTCGAAACAATGAGCAGTTCTTC. Its translation: CASSIRNNEQFF.

The CDR3 DNA follows: TGTGCCAGCAGCTTCGTAGGAACGCAGTATTTT. Translation: CASSFVGTQYF. The rearrangement uses TRBV7-9 and TRBJ2-3; D not certain. CDR1 is SEHNR, CDR2 FQNEAQ, per germline (reference sequence). With 3 bases removed from V and 9 bases from J, the gap between germline ends came to 7 bases. The CDR3 loop spans 11 amino acids.

The chain recombines TRBV30 with TRBJ2-7; tentatively, D is TRBD1 or TRBD2 (5 bases each). The V and J ends lost 0 bases and 6 bases respectively, with 12 bases between them. Germline CDR1 GTSNPN, CDR2 SVGIG (reference sequence). There are 13 residues in the CDR3. CDR3 DNA sequence: TGTGCCTGGAGTGTGAGTCTAGGGACCGAGCAGTACTTC. Translated, it gives CAWSVSLGTEQYF.

The chain uses TRBV28 and TRBJ1-1, with D possibly TRBD1 on 6 matching bases. Between the trimmed V and J ends, which lost 3 bases and 3 bases, there was a span of 17 bases. The CDR3 has 16 amino acids. Per germline, CDR1 MDHEN and CDR2 SYDVKM. The CDR3 bases are TGTGCCAGCAGTTTGGGGGGGGCAAGAGGCGACACTGAAGCTTTCTTT. It specifies CASSLGGARGDTEAFF. The full variable domain, in which reference TRBV28 and TRBJ1-1 provide the parts outside the CDR3, is DVKVTQSSRYLVKRTGEKVFLECVQDMDHENMFWYRQDPGLGLRLIYFSYDVKMKEKGDIPEGYSVSREKKERFSLILESASTNQTSMYLCASSLGGARGDTEAFFGQGTRLTVV.

This chain joins TRBV28 and TRBJ1-4; D may be TRBD1 (5 bases). The CDR3 is 14 residues long. With 5 bases removed from V and 6 bases from J, the gap between germline ends came to 13 bases. CDR1 is MDHEN, CDR2 SYDVKM, per germline. CDR3 sequence: CASSTRGRDEKLFF. The CDR3 bases are TGTGCCAGCAGTACGCGGGGGAGGGATGAAAAACTGTTTTTT.

For the CDR3, the DNA is TGCGCCAGCAGCTTGGGTGGGACAGGGACTAACTATGGCTACACCTTC. Translation gives CASSLGGTGTNYGYTF. The rearrangement uses TRBV5-1 and TRBJ1-2; TRBD1 matches at 9 bases. The ends lost 0 bases at V and 0 bases at J; junction bases unmatched: 3. The CDR3 runs 16 residues. Germline CDR1 is SGHRS and CDR2 is YFSETQ. Drawing the rest from reference TRBV5-1 and TRBJ1-2, the complete variable domain is KAGVTQTPRYLIKTRGQQVTLSCSPISGHRSVSWYQQTPGQGLQFLFEYFSETQRNKGNFPGRFSGRQFSNSRSEMNVSTLELGDSALYLCASSLGGTGTNYGYTFGSGTRLTVV.

In regard to this clone: This sample includes further DNA sequences coding for the same CDR3. The chain carries TRBV20-1 and TRBJ2-5, with no clear D. This CDR3 is built from 11 residues. Germline V gene lookup returns CDR1 DFQATT and CDR2 SNEGSKA (reference sequence). V was pared by 6 bases and J by 5 bases, with 10 bases between. The CDR3 region is CSARSGETQYF. The CDR3, as DNA: TGCAGTGCCAGATCCGGGGAGACCCAGTACTTC.

This sequence joins TRBV7-6 and TRBJ2-7, with D hard to call. The CDR3 consists of 14 residues. Germline CDR1 reads SGHVS; CDR2 reads FNYEAQ. Deletions cut 4 bases from V and 1 base from J, with 11 bases between. The DNA of the CDR3 is TGTGCCAGCAGCTCCTCGTTGTTATCCTACGAGCAGTACTTC. The encoded protein is CASSSSLLSYEQYF. The full variable domain, in which reference TRBV7-6 and TRBJ2-7 provide the parts outside the CDR3, is GAGVSQSPRYKVTKRGQDVALRCDPISGHVSLYWYRQALGQGPEFLTYFNYEAQQDKSGLPNDRFSAERPEGSISTLTIQRTEQRDSAMYRCASSSSLLSYEQYFGPGTRLTVT.

This chain connects TRBV25-1 to TRBJ2-7; D might be TRBD2 (5 bases). The CDR3 length is 15 residues. Trimming shortened V by 2 bases and J by 3 bases, and 14 bases separated the two germline ends. Per germline, CDR1 MGHDK and CDR2 SYGVNS. The CDR3 nucleotides are TGTGCCAGCAGTGAACGAGGGCCAGCTTTCTACGAGCAGTACTTC. Its translation is CASSERGPAFYEQYF.

The chain has TRBV28 and TRBJ1-2; D might be TRBD1 (5 bases). Germline loops: CDR1 MDHEN, CDR2 SYDVKM. V lost 8 bases to trimming and J lost 1 base, with 11 bases between them. The CDR3 totals 13 residues. This chain's CDR3 is CASFRQNNYGYTF. The CDR3 DNA reads as TGTGCCAGCTTTCGACAGAATAACTATGGCTACACCTTC.

V usage is TRBV5-1 and J usage is TRBJ1-1; possibly TRBD1 for D (6 bases). The V end lost 0 bases, the J end lost 5 bases, and 17 bases lay between the germline ends. The CDR3 is made up of 16 amino acids. The germline V gene encodes CDR1 SGHRS and CDR2 YFSETQ. The chain's CDR3 is CASSLGEGYRDTEAFF. CDR3 nucleotide sequence: TGCGCCAGCAGCTTGGGGGAGGGTTACAGGGATACTGAAGCTTTCTTT.

With respect to this clone: This sample includes further DNA sequences coding for the same CDR3. The rearrangement uses TRBV30 and TRBJ2-7; TRBD2 aligns across 7 bases. Germline loops: CDR1 GTSNPN, CDR2 SVGIG (reference sequence). Trimming at V came to 0 bases and at J to 2 bases, leaving 1 base not matched to a gene. The CDR3 sequence is 13 residues long. CDR3 coding DNA: TGTGCCTGGAGTGTGGGACTAACCTACGAGCAGTACTTC. It specifies CAWSVGLTYEQYF.